The rows below give T cell receptor beta chains drawn from one sample of a study of tumour-infiltrating T cells in Burkitt lymphoma. Here immunoSEQ multiplex PCR was the method, and the copy in TCRdb shows in-frame clones only, minus some. The profile shows around 2,500 clones, roughly 80% of them singletons. Input material: tumor tissue. These receptors all come from a human donor with diffuse large B-cell lymphoma. The CDR3 runs from the conserved cysteine through the conserved F or W. The D gene is left open where the match is weak. Expanded clones get a size class; other rows say once, few or many, or leave the size out.

v_call,clone_size,d_call,j_call,cdr3_nt,cdr3_aa
TRBV4-1,NA,NA,TRBJ1-2,TGCGCCAGCAGCCGGGACAAACCAACTTTGCATGGCTACACCTTC,CASSRDKPTLHGYTF
TRBV6-5,NA,NA,TRBJ1-1,TGTGCCAGCATCGGGGGGATGGACACTGAAGCTTTCTTT,CASIGGMDTEAFF
TRBV6-5,NA,NA,TRBJ2-7,TGTGCCAGCAGTTCTCGTGGGGGACCGTCCTACGAGCAGTACTTC,CASSSRGGPSYEQYF
TRBV6-5,NA,TRBD2,TRBJ2-1,TGTGCCAGCAGGCCGACTAGCGGGGGTGAGCAGTTCTTC,CASRPTSGGEQFF
TRBV7-2,NA,TRBD1,TRBJ2-1,TGTGCCAGCAGCATGACCGGGACAGGGTTATCCAATGAGCAGTTCTTC,CASSMTGTGLSNEQFF
TRBV4-3,few,NA,TRBJ2-6,TGCGCCAGCAGCCAAGGCCCAGGCTCTGGGGCCAACGTCCTGACTTTC,CASSQGPGSGANVLTF
TRBV6-5,once,NA,TRBJ2-1,TGTGCCAGCAGTTACTCGCCAGCTTCCTACAATGAGCAGTTCTTC,CASSYSPASYNEQFF
TRBV6-6,NA,NA,TRBJ2-2,TGTGCCAGCCGGCCAACAGGGACCGGGGAGCTGTTTTTT,CASRPTGTGELFF
TRBV6-5,NA,NA,TRBJ2-2,TGTGCCAGCAGTCGGCGAACCGGGGAGCTGTTTTTT,CASSRRTGELFF
TRBV5-1,once,NA,TRBJ1-3,TGCGCCAGCAGCTTGGCCTCCTCTCAGATGAACTCTGGAAACACCATATATTTT,CASSLASSQMNSGNTIYF
TRBV4-1,NA,TRBD1,TRBJ2-7,TGCGCCAGCAGCCAAGACGGGACAGGGGACTACGAGCAGTACTTC,CASSQDGTGDYEQYF
TRBV20-1,NA,NA,TRBJ1-2,TGCAGTGCGCGGGAGGGTGGCTACACCTTC,CSAREGGYTF
TRBV7-9,NA,NA,TRBJ1-2,TGTGCCAGCAGCTTAGGGGCGAGCTATGGCTACACCTTC,CASSLGASYGYTF
TRBV7-9,NA,NA,TRBJ1-1,TGTGCCAGCAGCTTAGAGGGTAACACTGAAGCTTTCTTT,CASSLEGNTEAFF
TRBV7-9,NA,TRBD1,TRBJ1-1,TGTGCCAGCAGCCTCGACAGGGGGCGAGCTTTCTTT,CASSLDRGRAFF
TRBV11-2,NA,NA,TRBJ1-5,TGTGCCAGCAGCAGAGAGGGGGGCACTCAGCCCCAGCATTTT,CASSREGGTQPQHF
TRBV7-8,NA,NA,TRBJ2-7,TGTGCCAGCAGCCTGGGGCAGGTCATCATCTACGAGCAGTACTTC,CASSLGQVIIYEQYF
TRBV7-2,few,TRBD1,TRBJ2-5,TGTGCCAGCAGCTTCGAGTGGACAGGGGGGGTGATGGGAGAGACCCAGTACTTC,CASSFEWTGGVMGETQYF
TRBV7-3,NA,TRBD2,TRBJ2-3,TGTGCCAGCAGCTCTGGACTAGGGGGCACAGATACGCAGTATTTT,CASSSGLGGTDTQYF
TRBV19,NA,NA,TRBJ2-7,TGTGCCAGTAGTATTAGTTTAGGACCGCCGTATTACGAGCAGTACTTC,CASSISLGPPYYEQYF
TRBV19,NA,TRBD2,TRBJ2-3,TGTGCCAGTAGTATAGGGGGACGGGGGGGAGATACGCAGTATTTT,CASSIGGRGGDTQYF
TRBV6-1,NA,TRBD2,TRBJ2-7,TGTGCCAGCAGTGAAAGCGGGGGGAGGTCCTACGAGCAGTACTTC,CASSESGGRSYEQYF
TRBV20-1,NA,NA,TRBJ1-2,TGCAGTGCTAGACAGAGTTATGGCTACACCTTC,CSARQSYGYTF
TRBV6-6,NA,NA,TRBJ1-4,TGTGCCAGCAGTTACTCCCCCGCACCTAATGAAAAACTGTTTTTT,CASSYSPAPNEKLFF
TRBV6-5,NA,NA,TRBJ1-1,TGTGCCAGCAGTTACTTCGGGGTAACTGTGAACACTGAAGCTTTCTTT,CASSYFGVTVNTEAFF
TRBV30,NA,NA,TRBJ1-5,TGTGCCTGGAGTGTAACGGGTTATCAGCCCCAGCATTTT,CAWSVTGYQPQHF
TRBV7-2,few,NA,TRBJ2-7,TGTGCCAGCAGCCGCGAGGTTGCCTACGAGCAGTACTTC,CASSREVAYEQYF
TRBV27,NA,TRBD1,TRBJ2-7,TGTGCCAGCAGTCTGACAGGGGTCGTCTCCTACGAGCAGTACTTC,CASSLTGVVSYEQYF
TRBV5-1,NA,TRBD1,TRBJ1-1,TGCGCCAGCAGCAGTCCGGGACAGGAAGCTTTCTTT,CASSSPGQEAFF
TRBV2,NA,NA,TRBJ1-4,TGTGCCAGCAGGGGGACTAATAATGAAAAACTGTTTTTT,CASRGTNNEKLFF
TRBV12-5,NA,NA,TRBJ1-5,TGTGCTAGTGGCCTTAATCAGCCCCAGCATTTT,CASGLNQPQHF
TRBV5-6,NA,NA,TRBJ1-4,TGTGCCAGCAGCAAGGACAATGATGAAAAACTGTTTTTT,CASSKDNDEKLFF
TRBV19,once,NA,TRBJ1-1,TGTGCCAGTAGTATAGCAGGGTTGGGCACTGAAGCTTTCTTT,CASSIAGLGTEAFF
TRBV19,NA,TRBD1,TRBJ1-3,TGTGCCACTTCGGGGACAGCCAACTCTGGAAACACCATATATTTT,CATSGTANSGNTIYF
TRBV29-1,NA,TRBD1,TRBJ1-2,TGCAGCGTTCGCCACCCAGGGGGTGACTATGGCTACACCTTC,CSVRHPGGDYGYTF
TRBV6-1,NA,NA,TRBJ1-2,TGTGCCAGCCAACTGAAGGAGGGCTACACCTTC,CASQLKEGYTF
TRBV5-1,NA,NA,TRBJ1-1,TGCGCCAGCAGCTTGGACCCGGGGGCCGGGACTGAAGCTTTCTTT,CASSLDPGAGTEAFF
TRBV5-1,NA,NA,TRBJ1-1,TGCGCCAGCAGCAGGGGGACAAGCATGAACACTGAAGCTTTCTTT,CASSRGTSMNTEAFF
TRBV6-5,NA,NA,TRBJ1-5,TGTGCCAGCATGCGGGACGGGGCTAGCAATCAGCCCCAGCATTTT,CASMRDGASNQPQHF
TRBV4-1,NA,NA,TRBJ1-5,TGCGCCAGCAGCCCTACATCAGGGGCACATCAGCCCCAGCATTTT,CASSPTSGAHQPQHF
TRBV5-5,NA,NA,TRBJ1-1,TGTGCCAGCAGCTTCACGGGGAACACTGAAGCTTTCTTT,CASSFTGNTEAFF
TRBV5-1,NA,NA,TRBJ1-6,TGCGCCAGCAGCTTGACGGGGGGGAGGAATTCACCCCTCCACTTT,CASSLTGGRNSPLHF
TRBV9,few,TRBD2,TRBJ2-2,TGTGCCAGCAGCGCCTTGGGACTAGCGGGGCCTGGGGAGCTGTTTTTT,CASSALGLAGPGELFF
TRBV7-2,NA,NA,TRBJ1-4,TGTGCCAGCAGCTTAGCCCCCAGGGCCGGTGAAAAACTGTTTTTT,CASSLAPRAGEKLFF
TRBV4-2,NA,NA,TRBJ1-2,TGTGCCAGCAGCCAAGCTGGCTCCGGGGCGGGGTGGCGGGACTATGGCTACACCTTC,CASSQAGSGAGWRDYGYTF
TRBV7-3,NA,NA,TRBJ2-1,TGTGCCAGCAGCTTAGGGAACAATGAGCAGTTCTTC,CASSLGNNEQFF
TRBV7-9,NA,NA,TRBJ2-7,TGTGCCAGCAGCTTCCAATCCGGGCCAATTGGTTACGAGCAGTACTTC,CASSFQSGPIGYEQYF
TRBV6-5,NA,NA,TRBJ1-1,TGTGCCAGCAGTTACTCGAAGGGCGGGAAGGTCGCTGAAGCTTTCTTT,CASSYSKGGKVAEAFF
TRBV18,NA,NA,TRBJ2-2,TGTGCCACCTCATCTGCCACCGGGGAGCTGTTTTTT,CATSSATGELFF
TRBV11-3,NA,NA,TRBJ2-1,TGTGCCAGCAGCTTAAACATACGTGATGAGCAGTTCTTC,CASSLNIRDEQFF
TRBV7-2,NA,TRBD1,TRBJ2-5,TGTGCCAGCAGCTTTTTCCGGACAGGGGTGAGGGAGACCCAGTACTTC,CASSFFRTGVRETQYF
TRBV6-1,NA,TRBD1,TRBJ1-2,TGTGCCAGCAGTGAAGCGCCGACAGGGGTGGGAGGCTACACCTTC,CASSEAPTGVGGYTF
TRBV7-2,NA,TRBD1,TRBJ1-5,TGTGCCAGCAGCTTGACAGGGGGCGGCAATCAGCCCCAGCATTTT,CASSLTGGGNQPQHF
TRBV11-2,once,TRBD2,TRBJ2-5,TGTGCCAGCAGCTTAGCCGGGACTACCAAAGAGACCCAGTACTTC,CASSLAGTTKETQYF